The T cell receptor (beta chain) under discussion was sequenced for a study of cytomegalovirus exposure and HLA in healthy donors. Study-level information: Early on, a data release was issued that held roughly 86 million unique TCRs from HLA-typed donors. Notes on the study in general: It was assumed in the presence/absence analyses that sequencing depth was roughly uniform across donors. The later analysis indicated that the majority of CMV-associated TCR beta chains appeared HLA-restricted.

Unrecorded immune exposures were likely, despite nominal health at sampling. As concerns this clone: What it binds is not known.

J was trimmed by 6 bases and V by 2 bases; bases with no gene match: 7. The germline CDR1 and CDR2 sequences are MNHNS and SASEGT. This CDR3 has 15 residues. 13 Jbeta primers and 60 Vbeta primers were used for the PCR. Sequencing was performed with immunoSEQ multiplex PCR; in TCRdb, only in-frame clones are kept and a portion is missing. Of some 100,000 clones listed, approximately 81% are singletons. The source is a male donor in good health and CMV-seropositive. Material: PBMCs. This sequence joins TRBV6-1 and TRBJ2-1, with 7 bases identical to TRBD2. The CDR3 DNA sequence: TGTGCCAGCAGTGAAAGGCCTAGCGGATTCAATGAGCAGTTCTTC. Residues: CASSERPSGFNEQFF.